This is a list of T cell receptor beta chains from one sample in a study of blood T cell repertoires in COVID-19. Data came from immunoSEQ multiplex PCR; TCRdb stores just in-frame clones and leaves some out. The sample includes 210,000 or so clones, roughly four fifths of them seen just once. Sequenced material: peripheral blood. These receptors came from a woman aged 35 to 49 with acute or convalescent COVID-19. The conserved cysteine and the conserved F or W are not part of the CDR3 here. Each record gives: CDR3 length, clone size, V gene, J gene, CDR3 protein. The size of a clone is reported for some rows only, either as once, few or many, or as a class for expanded clones.

10	NA	TRBV5-1	TRBJ2-5	ASSSPKETQY
11	NA	TRBV2	TRBJ1-3	ASAGGSGNTIY
11	NA	TRBV19	TRBJ1-4	ASSIVSNEKLF
12	NA	TRBV19	TRBJ2-1	ASGPKSSYNEQF
13	NA	TRBV27	TRBJ2-1	ASSPRLLPYNEQF
11	NA	TRBV7-2	TRBJ2-2	ASSLGPTGELF
11	NA	TRBV30	TRBJ2-5	AWSVRQQETQY
14	few	TRBV24-1	TRBJ2-2	ATSVRQLRGPGELF
14	NA	TRBV5-1	TRBJ2-5	ASSLSAGLRQETQY
11	NA	TRBV10-3	TRBJ2-1	AISESGDNEQF
13	few	TRBV4-2	TRBJ1-5	ASSREGDSNQPQH
16	NA	TRBV4-3	TRBJ1-2	ASSQDRGTGFYSGGYT
12	NA	TRBV11-2	TRBJ1-6	ASSFTLGDSPLH
10	NA	TRBV29-1	TRBJ2-1	SGVGPLGEQF
9	NA	TRBV18	TRBJ2-1	ASSTTYEQF
13	few	TRBV24-1	TRBJ2-5	ATATGTGLKETQY
10	NA	TRBV6-6	TRBJ2-1	ASSYSGEEQF
13	NA	TRBV5-4	TRBJ2-2	ASSPGTTDTGELF
13	NA	TRBV11-1	TRBJ2-7	ASSSLAGGSYEQY
11	few	TRBV5-1	TRBJ2-7	ASSSQGRREQY
12	NA	TRBV14	TRBJ2-1	ASSPGLAYNEQF
9	NA	TRBV30	TRBJ1-2	AWSSGVGYT
15	once	TRBV9	TRBJ2-1	ASSASDSGRKQNEQF
13	NA	TRBV20-1	TRBJ2-7	SASRKTMTGREQY
14	once	TRBV2	TRBJ2-2	ASLSDRDYSFGELF
11	NA	TRBV29-1	TRBJ2-5	SILQGPQETQY
11	NA	TRBV12-3/TRBV12-4	TRBJ1-1	ASSSIVRNRGL
11	NA	TRBV7-2	TRBJ2-7	ASSLWDSYEQY
14	NA	TRBV11-2	TRBJ2-5	ASSTPLASLQETQY
12	NA	TRBV6-5	TRBJ1-2	ASTDGTGAYGYT
13	NA	TRBV5-8	TRBJ1-3	ASSIKTVSGNTIY
14	NA	TRBV9	TRBJ2-3	ASSAAGGQTTDTQY
13	NA	TRBV10-3	TRBJ1-1	AIRLGQGANTEAF
13	NA	TRBV7-2	TRBJ1-6	ASSSPDREVAPLH
15	NA	TRBV7-8	TRBJ2-7	ASKYAEHPERTYEQY
12	NA	TRBV27	TRBJ2-2	ASSLSSGTGELF
13	NA	TRBV30	TRBJ1-2	ACNLGGAGDYGYT
16	few	TRBV5-4	TRBJ2-7	ASSLATGASGSPYEQY
14	NA	TRBV5-3	TRBJ2-7	ARSLMGLAFPYEQY
14	once	TRBV3-1/TRBV3-2	TRBJ2-1	ASSQAWGGSYNEQF
10	NA	TRBV7-8	TRBJ2-1	ASSPPGGEQF
15	NA	TRBV7-9	TRBJ1-1	ASNPDPGQRLNTEAF
12	NA	TRBV29-1	TRBJ2-4	SVVDSLAKNIQY
11	NA	TRBV3-1/TRBV3-2	TRBJ2-2	ASTGINTGELF
11	NA	TRBV5-1	TRBJ2-7	ASGTGGGSEQY
13	NA	TRBV5-8	TRBJ1-1	ASSLLLGAYTEAF
11	once	TRBV27	TRBJ1-2	ASRGQGARGYT
13	NA	TRBV27	TRBJ1-1	ASSPLPRGYTEAF
11	NA	TRBV5-6	TRBJ1-1	ASSFGLNTEAF
13	NA	TRBV7-7	TRBJ2-1	ASSLAGTGGSEQF
14	NA	TRBV14	TRBJ1-2	ASSPDRGLGDYGYT
11	many	TRBV7-2	TRBJ2-1	ASSFLQRYEQF
12	NA	TRBV19	TRBJ2-5	ASSTDRIQETQY
10	NA	TRBV12-3/TRBV12-4	TRBJ1-1	ASSRGDSEAF